The sequence of this T cell receptor beta chain was determined in a study of blood T cell repertoires in COVID-19. Assay used: immunoSEQ multiplex PCR; TCRdb lists only in-frame clones, some missing. The sample holds roughly 160,000 clones; approximately 82% are singletons and the top ten take under 12%. The CDR3 totals 14 residues. Per germline, CDR1 LNHDA and CDR2 SQIVND (reference sequence). The V gene lost 5 bases and the J gene lost 0 bases, with 10 bases spanning the gap. This clone was seen at least ten times. Material: peripheral blood. The receptor comes from a woman aged 80 or over with active or convalescent COVID-19. The V and J genes are TRBV19 and TRBJ1-2; D call uncertain. The CDR3 bases are TGTGCCAGTAGTGGGCGGGCCTCTAACTATGGCTACACCTTC. It codes for CASSGRASNYGYTF.